The 27 T cell receptor beta chains below all came from one sample that was sequenced in a study of T cell responses to AZD1222 COVID-19 vaccine. Sequenced by immunoSEQ multiplex PCR; TCRdb stores in-frame clones only, minus some. Found here are some 150,000 clones, roughly 90% of them singletons; the top ten hold roughly 1.6%. This specimen consisted of peripheral blood, obtained 28 days after the second AZD1222 dose. Receptors originate from an adult who received the AZD1222 COVID-19 vaccine.

This clone has more than one count but fewer than ten. The chain carries TRBV5-1 and TRBJ2-2; 8 positions agree with TRBD1. CDR1 and CDR2 from the germline V gene are SGHRS and YFSETQ. Trimming took 7 bases from V and 4 from J; bases not matched to a gene: 18. This CDR3 is built from 18 residues. DNA for the CDR3: TGCGCCAGCCTTCGTGGTCCATCTCAGGGGGCGGTCACCGGGGAGCTGTTTTTT. This translates into CASLRGPSQGAVTGELFF.

This sequence joins TRBV19 and TRBJ2-7; a weak D match, TRBD2 (5 bases). The germline V gene encodes CDR1 LNHDA and CDR2 SQIVND (reference sequence). Trimming stripped 2 bases from V and 6 bases from J, with 14 bases between. This CDR3 has 14 residues. This chain's CDR3 is CASSIRHRGAEQYF. The CDR3 coding sequence is TGTGCCAGTAGTATACGTCATCGGGGAGCCGAGCAGTACTTC.

The genes are TRBV10-1 and TRBJ2-1, with 14 bases aligning to TRBD2. Germline-derived CDR1 and CDR2 are WNHNN and SYGVQD (reference sequence). V trimming: 4 bases; J trimming: 5 bases; junction bases outside the gene matches: 4. This CDR3 region has 16 residues. For the CDR3, the DNA is TGCGCCAGCAGTGCGGGACTAGCGGGAGTCCACAATGAGCAGTTCTTC. Its translation: CASSAGLAGVHNEQFF.

This clone was seen a single time. The chain uses TRBV2 and TRBJ1-5, with no clear D. The germline V and J ends were trimmed by 6 bases and 9 bases, with 9 bases remaining between them. Looked up from germline, CDR1 is SNHLY and CDR2 is FYNNEI. The CDR3 has 11 amino acids. The DNA of the CDR3 is TGTGCCAGCAGAGATGACGGGCCCCAGCATTTT. Amino acids: CASRDDGPQHF.

This rearrangement joins TRBV15 to TRBJ1-5; TRBD1 is a possible D gene (5 bases). The V and J ends lost 4 bases and 2 bases respectively, with 6 bases between them. The germline CDR1 and CDR2 sequences are LNHNV and YYDKDF (reference sequence). The CDR3 runs to 13 residues. CDR3 residues: CATSTRGNQPQHF. The CDR3 DNA reads as TGTGCCACCAGCACCAGGGGCAATCAGCCCCAGCATTTT.

V is TRBV2 and J is TRBJ1-5, with unresolved D. Germline CDR1 SNHLY, CDR2 FYNNEI. The V gene lost 8 bases and the J gene lost 0 bases, with 8 bases spanning the gap. This CDR3 is 13 amino acids long. The CDR3 is CASRRSSNQPQHF. The CDR3 nucleotides read TGTGCCAGCCGTCGCTCTAGCAATCAGCCCCAGCATTTT.

This chain uses TRBV30 with TRBJ1-6; D gene ambiguous. The CDR3 has 14 residues. V was cut by 0 bases and J by 7 bases, with 10 bases left in between. Per germline, CDR1 GTSNPN and CDR2 SVGIG (reference sequence). CDR3 loop: CAWSVLAENSPLHF. The CDR3 DNA sequence: TGTGCCTGGAGTGTACTGGCAGAGAATTCACCCCTCCACTTT.

This clone was detected only once. J is TRBJ1-1 and V is TRBV5-1; D unclear. Germline CDR1 and CDR2: SGHRS and YFSETQ. Trimming stripped 4 bases from V and 0 bases from J, with 10 bases between. The CDR3 loop spans 14 amino acids. The DNA of the CDR3 is TGCGCCAGCAGCATTGGAAACATGAACACTGAAGCTTTCTTT. Amino acid sequence: CASSIGNMNTEAFF.

This clone has just one count. The chain carries TRBV6-5 and TRBJ1-4, with D perhaps matching TRBD1 (5 bases). The germline V gene encodes CDR1 MNHEY and CDR2 SVGAGI. This CDR3 spans 15 amino acids. V was clipped by 1 base and J by 6 bases, with 12 bases between them. The CDR3 protein is CASSYYRSGDEKLFF. The CDR3 nucleotides are TGTGCCAGCAGTTACTACAGGTCTGGGGATGAAAAACTGTTTTTT.

This chain connects TRBV5-5 to TRBJ1-6; the match to TRBD1 covers 7 bases. After removal of 2 bases from V and 9 bases from J, the junction contained 8 bases not matched to a gene. Germline V gene lookup returns CDR1 SGHKS and CDR2 YYEKEE (reference sequence). This CDR3 has 15 residues. The CDR3 sequence: CASSLTTGWASPLHF. The CDR3 DNA follows: TGTGCCAGCAGCTTAACGACAGGGTGGGCTTCACCCCTCCACTTT.

V and J are TRBV13 and TRBJ1-1, with D possibly matching TRBD1 (5 bases). V was pared by 6 bases and J by 2 bases, with 13 bases between. Looked up from germline, CDR1 is PRHDT and CDR2 is FYEKMQ (reference sequence). The CDR3 totals 14 residues. The CDR3: CASSLRQPNTEAFF. CDR3 sequence (DNA): TGTGCCAGCAGTTTACGACAGCCTAACACTGAAGCTTTCTTT.

The chain has TRBV4-1 and TRBJ1-5; D not resolved. CDR1 is MGHRA and CDR2 is YSYEKL in the germline V gene. The germline V and J ends were trimmed by 1 base and 0 bases, with 13 bases remaining between them. This CDR3 spans 17 amino acids. CDR3 region: CASSQVLQSSSNQPQHF. DNA of the CDR3: TGCGCCAGCAGCCAAGTCCTCCAGTCTTCTAGCAATCAGCCCCAGCATTTT.

The J gene is TRBJ2-6, the V gene TRBV7-7; D remains unclear. CDR1 is SSHAT, CDR2 FNYEAQ, per germline (reference sequence). Deletions cut 3 bases from V and 0 bases from J, with 6 bases between. The CDR3 loop spans 15 amino acids. Written as DNA, the CDR3 is TGTGCCAGCAGCTTTTGGGTCTCTGGGGCCAACGTCCTGACTTTC. Protein sequence: CASSFWVSGANVLTF.

This clone showed up just once. This chain joins TRBV4-1 and TRBJ1-1; the D is unclear. Germline assignment: CDR1 MGHRA and CDR2 YSYEKL. Trimming stripped 0 bases from V and 11 bases from J, with 13 bases between. This CDR3 spans 13 amino acids. The CDR3: CASSQDLVVVAFF. DNA of the CDR3: TGCGCCAGCAGCCAAGATCTTGTGGTCGTGGCTTTCTTT.

The chain couples TRBV11-2 to TRBJ2-4, with 11 positions matching TRBD2. The germline V gene has CDR1 SGHAT and CDR2 FQNNGV. The CDR3 spans 17 residues. The V gene end was trimmed by 3 bases and the J gene end by 0 bases; junction bases not matched to a gene: 4. The chain's CDR3 is CASSFWTSGSAKNIQYF. The CDR3 DNA sequence: TGTGCCAGCAGCTTCTGGACTAGCGGGTCAGCCAAAAACATTCAGTACTTC.

V usage is TRBV7-9 and J usage is TRBJ2-5, with D unclear. The germline V gene has CDR1 SEHNR and CDR2 FQNEAQ (reference sequence). V was cut by 3 bases and J by 5 bases, with 16 bases left in between. This CDR3 contains 15 residues. CDR3 in amino acids: CASSFRPQMGETQYF. CDR3 coding DNA: TGTGCCAGCAGCTTTAGGCCCCAAATGGGGGAGACCCAGTACTTC.

The rearrangement joins TRBV4-1 to TRBJ2-3, with D possibly being TRBD2 (5 bases). Germline assignment: CDR1 MGHRA and CDR2 YSYEKL. V was cut by 5 bases and J by 6 bases, with 21 bases left in between. The CDR3 covers 16 residues. DNA for the CDR3: TGCGCCAGCAGCGGTCCGGGCACTAGGTCCATGGATACGCAGTATTTT. Translating it yields CASSGPGTRSMDTQYF.

CDR3 nucleotides: TGTGCCAGCAGTCACCGATTAGCAAACACTGAAGCTTTCTTT. Protein product: CASSHRLANTEAFF. The chain combines TRBV27 with TRBJ1-1, with D unresolved. Per germline, CDR1 MNHEY and CDR2 SMNVEV (reference sequence). CDR3 size: 14 residues. Trimming took 5 bases from V and 2 from J, leaving 12 bases between them.

V gene TRBV7-7 combines with J gene TRBJ2-1, with D tentatively TRBD2 (6 bases). The CDR3 spans 17 residues. Germline CDR1 SSHAT, CDR2 FNYEAQ (reference sequence). V dropped 5 bases and J dropped 0 bases, with 17 bases sitting between them. In DNA form, the CDR3 reads TGTGCCAGCAGCCAGGGACCCGCGGGGTTCTCCTACAATGAGCAGTTCTTC. This encodes CASSQGPAGFSYNEQFF.

The chain is built from TRBV5-1 and TRBJ2-5, with D tentatively TRBD2 (5 bases). Germline V gene sequence: CDR1 SGHRS, CDR2 YFSETQ. The CDR3 spans 14 residues. V lost 4 bases and J 3 bases, leaving 13 bases between the germline ends. Here the CDR3 reads CASSPSRGKETQYF. CDR3 nucleotides: TGCGCCAGCAGCCCCTCCCGGGGTAAAGAGACCCAGTACTTC.

The chain is built from TRBV10-2 and TRBJ2-7; TRBD1 might be the D (7 bases). From germline, CDR1 is WSHSY and CDR2 SAAADI. The CDR3 has 14 residues. With 4 bases removed from V and 3 bases from J, the gap between germline ends came to 13 bases. For the CDR3, the DNA is TGCGCCAGCAGTGGCGGGACAGCTTACTACGAGCAGTACTTC. Its protein is CASSGGTAYYEQYF.

The chain is built from TRBV28 and TRBJ2-2, with D hard to call. This CDR3 contains 13 residues. Between the trimmed V and J ends, which lost 1 base and 5 bases, there was a span of 5 bases. The germline V gene has CDR1 MDHEN and CDR2 SYDVKM. The CDR3 protein is CASSLSTTGELFF. Here the CDR3 DNA reads TGTGCCAGCAGTTTATCGACGACCGGGGAGCTGTTTTTT.

V is TRBV11-1 and J is TRBJ2-7; 8 positions agree with TRBD2. Per the germline V gene, CDR1 is SGHAT and CDR2 is FQDESV (reference sequence). The CDR3 sequence is 14 residues long. V was pared by 3 bases and J by 5 bases, with 6 bases of the junction left unmatched. The CDR3 DNA is TGTGCCAGCAGCTTCTTAGCGGGAACCCACGAGCAGTACTTC. Encoded protein: CASSFLAGTHEQYF.

Comment on this clone: Compared with germline, one end of the junction differs, possibly owing to a read error. The chain recombines TRBV4-2 with TRBJ2-4, with 9 positions matching TRBD1. CDR1 is LGHNA and CDR2 is YNFKEQ in the germline V gene. CDR3 length: 13 residues. CDR3 nucleotides: TGTGCCAGCAGCCAAGCCCTCCGGGACAGGGCGGCCTTC. This gives the protein CASSQALRDRAAF.

The chain has TRBV5-6 and TRBJ1-1; no clear D. Trimming took 4 bases from V and 2 from J, leaving 9 bases between them. This CDR3 has 13 residues. Looked up from germline, CDR1 is SGHDT and CDR2 is YYEEEE. Written as DNA, the CDR3 is TGTGCCAGCAGCCTCGGGAGTAACACTGAAGCTTTCTTT. Amino acid sequence: CASSLGSNTEAFF. Full variable domain (remainder filled in from reference TRBV5-6 and TRBJ1-1): DAGVTQSPTHLIKTRGQQVTLRCSPKSGHDTVSWYQQALGQGPQFIFQYYEEEERQRGNFPDRFSGHQFPNYSSELNVNALLLGDSALYLCASSLGSNTEAFFGQGTRLTVV.

The chain couples TRBV2 to TRBJ1-6; D is unclear. The CDR3 loop spans 13 amino acids. With 3 bases removed from V and 9 bases from J, the gap between germline ends came to 9 bases. The germline CDR1 and CDR2 sequences are SNHLY and FYNNEI. CDR3 sequence: CASSDIVFSPLHF. CDR3 nucleotides: TGTGCCAGCAGTGATATTGTGTTTTCACCCCTCCACTTT.

The CDR3 reads CASSGPLNTEAFF. The CDR3, as DNA: TGTGCCAGCAGTGGACCTCTGAACACTGAAGCTTTCTTT. The chain is built from TRBV25-1 and TRBJ1-1; D is uncertain. Germline CDR1 reads MGHDK; CDR2 reads SYGVNS. Trimming removed 4 bases at V and 0 bases at J, with 6 bases between. The CDR3 has 13 residues.